This passage covers 22 T cell receptor beta chains from one sample sequenced in a study of blood T cell repertoires in COVID-19. Only in-frame clones appear in the TCRdb table, and some are missing; sequencing was by immunoSEQ multiplex PCR. The data show about 160,000 clones, 60% to 85% seen once. Sequencing input: peripheral blood. The receptors come from a man aged 55 to 70 with acute or convalescent COVID-19.

The V call is TRBV11-2, the J call TRBJ1-2; 10 positions match TRBD1. Germline V CDR1 and CDR2: SGHAT, FQNNGV. The J segment lost 5 bases and the V segment lost 5 bases, leaving 20 bases of the junction unmatched. The CDR3 extends over 19 amino acids. The CDR3 bases are TGTGCCAGCAGCCGACAAGGGACCCCGGACAGGGGGTATAGATATGGCTACACCTTC. It encodes CASSRQGTPDRGYRYGYTF.

The chain combines TRBV30 with TRBJ2-6; TRBD2 agrees at 8 bases. Germline loops: CDR1 GTSNPN, CDR2 SVGIG (reference sequence). V shed 3 bases, J shed 4 bases, and the junction held 8 bases outside the gene matches. The CDR3 contains 16 residues. CDR3 bases: TGTGCCTGGAGGTCGGGGGGGATAAGAGGGGCCAACGTCCTGACTTTC. Its translation: CAWRSGGIRGANVLTF.

This rearrangement joins TRBV9 to TRBJ2-4; 10 bases map to TRBD1. Unmatched junction bases numbered 3, after V lost 3 bases and J lost 6 bases. This CDR3 contains 14 residues. CDR1 is SGDLS and CDR2 is YYNGEE in the germline V gene. The CDR3 DNA reads as TGTGCCAGCAGCGCAGACAGGGGGCGAAACATTCAGTACTTC. Encoded protein: CASSADRGRNIQYF.

Concerning this clone: This sample includes further DNA sequences coding for the same CDR3. The rearrangement joins TRBV29-1 to TRBJ1-2, with 8 bases lining up with TRBD1. V gave up 6 bases and J gave up 1 base; unmatched junction bases: 1. The CDR3 is made up of 12 amino acids. CDR1 is SQVTM and CDR2 is ANQGSEA in the germline V gene. CDR3 nucleotide sequence: TGCAGCGTCGGACAGGGTAACTATGGCTACACCTTC. Translation gives CSVGQGNYGYTF.

The gene calls are TRBV27 and TRBJ2-3; D perhaps matches TRBD1 (6 bases). The CDR3 is made up of 17 amino acids. Germline V gene data show CDR1 as MNHEY and CDR2 as SMNVEV (reference sequence). V lost 4 bases and J 0 bases, leaving 17 bases between the germline ends. The CDR3 sequence is CASSSLQQGWSTDTQYF. Here the CDR3 DNA reads TGTGCCAGCAGTTCCCTTCAACAGGGATGGAGCACAGATACGCAGTATTTT.

The gene calls are TRBV5-5 and TRBJ1-1, with 10 bases lining up with TRBD1. Germline V gene sequence: CDR1 SGHKS, CDR2 YYEKEE (reference sequence). The CDR3 covers 14 residues. V dropped 7 bases and J dropped 0; count of bases not matched to a gene: 3. CDR3 nucleotides: TGTGCCAGCCGGGACAGGGGTCTGAACACTGAAGCTTTCTTT. Its translation: CASRDRGLNTEAFF.

The chain employs TRBV7-2 and TRBJ2-3; TRBD1 agrees at 9 bases. This CDR3 contains 15 residues. Germline CDR1 and CDR2: SGHTA and FQGNSA. V trimming: 4 bases; J trimming: 2 bases; junction bases outside the gene matches: 4. CDR3 loop: CASSSGQGITDTQYF. The CDR3 coding sequence is TGTGCCAGCAGCTCGGGACAGGGAATCACAGATACGCAGTATTTT.

This sequence joins TRBV30 and TRBJ1-1; 8 nucleotides agree with TRBD1. The CDR3 covers 14 residues. Germline loops: CDR1 GTSNPN, CDR2 SVGIG (reference sequence). The V segment lost 5 bases and the J segment 4 bases; nucleotides outside the gene matches: 9. This CDR3 reads CAWDYTGGSTEAFF. DNA of the CDR3: TGTGCCTGGGATTATACAGGGGGGAGCACTGAAGCTTTCTTT.

In its sample, this clone was seen once. This CDR3 is CASRAGGVNEQFF. The CDR3 DNA follows: TGTGCCAGTAGAGCGGGGGGAGTCAATGAGCAGTTCTTC. The chain joins TRBV19 to TRBJ2-1, with 9 bases aligning to TRBD2. This CDR3 region has 13 residues. Germline lookup yields CDR1 LNHDA and CDR2 SQIVND (reference sequence). Losses at the gene ends were 6 bases for V and 6 bases for J; bases not matched to a gene: 3.

The chain recombines TRBV9 with TRBJ2-1, with TRBD2 identical over 10 bases. This CDR3 has 15 amino acids. V was pared by 2 bases and J by 8 bases, with 7 bases of the junction left unmatched. Germline V CDR1 and CDR2: SGDLS, YYNGEE. CDR3 amino acids: CASSVTSGTWDEQFF. The CDR3 coding sequence is TGTGCCAGCAGCGTTACTAGCGGGACCTGGGATGAGCAGTTCTTC.

The J gene is TRBJ2-7, the V gene TRBV9; the match to TRBD2 covers 9 bases. This CDR3 region has 16 residues. The V segment lost 4 bases and the J segment 2 bases; nucleotides outside the gene matches: 10. Germline V gives CDR1 SGDLS, CDR2 YYNGEE. CDR3 in DNA: TGTGCCAGCAGCCCCCAAATTAGCGGGGGAACCTACGAGCAGTACTTC. Protein product: CASSPQISGGTYEQYF. The variable domain in full, with the rest retrieved from reference TRBV9 and TRBJ2-7, is DSGVTQTPKHLITATGQRVTLRCSPRSGDLSVYWYQQSLDQGLQFLIQYYNGEERAKGNILERFSAQQFPDLHSELNLSSLELGDSALYFCASSPQISGGTYEQYFGPGTRLTVT.

This clone was seen just once. The chain is built from TRBV29-1 and TRBJ1-2; TRBD1 might be the D (5 bases). Looked up from germline, CDR1 is SQVTM and CDR2 is ANQGSEA. V lost 3 bases to trimming and J lost 8 bases, with 13 bases between them. The CDR3 extends over 12 amino acids. Written as DNA, the CDR3 is TGCAGCGTTGATGTGGGACTTAGGGGCTACACCTTC. Its protein product is CSVDVGLRGYTF.

The chain couples TRBV30 to TRBJ2-2; unclear D gene. Germline loops: CDR1 GTSNPN, CDR2 SVGIG (reference sequence). Trimming took off 2 bases at V and 3 bases at J, with 7 bases between the two ends. This CDR3 is built from 13 residues. CDR3 nucleotides: TGTGCCTGGAGTTGGAGAGACACCGGGGAGCTGTTTTTT. This gives the protein CAWSWRDTGELFF.

This sequence joins TRBV28 and TRBJ1-4, with D unclear. Trimming removed 5 bases from V and 7 bases from J, with 17 bases in between. This CDR3 comprises 15 residues. CDR1 is MDHEN and CDR2 is SYDVKM in the germline V gene. In DNA form, the CDR3 reads TGTGCCAGCAGTCCTAGGCACGGTGCCTCTGAAAAACTGTTTTTT. This encodes CASSPRHGASEKLFF.

This clone has only a few counts. This chain joins TRBV2 and TRBJ1-1; D gene unclear. CDR3 length: 16 amino acids. V was shortened by 4 bases and J by 0 bases, with 15 bases between the two germline ends. Looked up from germline, CDR1 is SNHLY and CDR2 is FYNNEI. CDR3 DNA sequence: TGTGCCAGCAGTGTTAGCAAGGGAGCCATGAACACTGAAGCTTTCTTT. It specifies CASSVSKGAMNTEAFF.

The genes are TRBV28 and TRBJ1-2, with 8 bases that match TRBD1. Germline V gives CDR1 MDHEN, CDR2 SYDVKM. This CDR3 has 15 residues. The J segment lost 4 bases and the V segment lost 4 bases, leaving 8 bases of the junction unmatched. This chain's CDR3 is CASSSPDRVSYGYTF. CDR3 DNA sequence: TGTGCCAGCAGTTCCCCGGACAGGGTGAGCTATGGCTACACCTTC.

This clone was seen just once. The CDR3 sequence: CASSLTSGEVGELFF. CDR3 DNA sequence: TGTGCCAGCAGCTTAACTAGCGGGGAGGTCGGGGAGCTGTTTTTT. V gene TRBV7-3 combines with J gene TRBJ2-2; 8 positions agree with TRBD2. The CDR3 runs 15 residues. Losses at the gene ends were 0 bases for V and 7 bases for J; bases not matched to a gene: 4. In germline, CDR1 is SGHTA, CDR2 FQGTGA.

The V gene is TRBV27, the J gene TRBJ1-2; 9 nucleotides match TRBD1. In germline, CDR1 is MNHEY, CDR2 SMNVEV (reference sequence). The CDR3 runs to 17 residues. J was trimmed by 2 bases and V by 6 bases; bases with no gene match: 13. CDR3 loop: CASSFTGQGVVNYGYTF. In nucleotides, the CDR3 is TGTGCCAGCAGCTTCACGGGACAGGGAGTGGTGAACTATGGCTACACCTTC.

This rearrangement joins TRBV9 to TRBJ2-7, with 7 bases aligning to TRBD1. The CDR3 sequence is 14 residues long. V dropped 9 bases and J dropped 0; count of bases not matched to a gene: 9. CDR1 and CDR2 from the germline V gene are SGDLS and YYNGEE. The CDR3: CATSPGQYSYEQYF. The DNA of the CDR3 is TGTGCCACCTCGCCGGGACAGTACTCCTACGAGCAGTACTTC.

This sequence joins TRBV10-3 and TRBJ1-1; 9 bases are shared with TRBD1. CDR3 length: 15 residues. Germline V lookup: CDR1 ENHRY, CDR2 SYGVKD. The V segment lost 0 bases and the J segment 3 bases; nucleotides outside the gene matches: 2. CDR3 bases: TGTGCCATCAGTGAGTCGGGACAGGGATACACTGAAGCTTTCTTT. The encoded protein is CAISESGQGYTEAFF.

J is TRBJ2-3 and V is TRBV2, with D tentatively TRBD1 (6 bases). This CDR3 is 15 amino acids long. Per the germline V gene, CDR1 is SNHLY and CDR2 is FYNNEI. V was shortened by 7 bases and J by 5 bases, with 19 bases between the two germline ends. The CDR3 coding sequence is TGTGCCAGCACCTCGAGGGCAGGGGTAGGAGATACGCAGTATTTT. It translates to CASTSRAGVGDTQYF.

The J gene is TRBJ1-5, the V gene TRBV16; no clear D gene. Trimming removed 4 bases at V and 2 bases at J, with 12 bases between. Germline CDR1 KGHSY, CDR2 FQNENV. The CDR3 consists of 15 residues. CDR3 in amino acids: CASSLRDKGNQPQHF. The CDR3 DNA reads TGTGCCAGCAGCCTCAGAGACAAGGGCAATCAGCCCCAGCATTTT.